This T cell receptor beta chain came from a study of OX40 agonist ivuxolimab in advanced cancers. At the level of the study: Patients treated during dose escalation were battling hepatocellular carcinoma, melanoma, renal cell or head and neck cancer.

Assay: immunoSEQ multiplex PCR; the TCRdb copy retains only in-frame clones and omits some. The data hold some 130,000 clones, with around 93% observed a single time. Germline V CDR1 and CDR2: MGHRA, YSYEKL. After removal of 6 bases from V and 6 bases from J, the junction contained 19 bases not matched to a gene. This CDR3 has 18 amino acids. Remarks on this clone: Its cognate antigen is unknown.

The study, taken as a whole, reports: Certain nonresponders likewise exhibited a low normalized T-cell clonal expansion. Among the lowest peripheral clonal expansion occurred in 0.1-3.0 mg/kg partial responders. There was clonal expansion of CD4+ and CD8+ blood T cells by week 6 at 0.1 to 3.0 mg/kg.

The gene calls are TRBV4-1 and TRBJ1-1; TRBD1 aligns across 10 bases. The source of this sequence is an adult with an advanced solid tumor such as melanoma, head and neck, liver or kidney cancer. The sample consisted of CD4+ or CD8+ T cells sorted from blood, taken in a trial of the OX40 agonist ivuxolimab. The CDR3: CASSPNWARQGARSEAFF. CDR3 bases: TGCGCCAGCAGTCCTAATTGGGCCCGACAGGGGGCGAGGTCTGAAGCTTTCTTT.